Listed below are T cell receptor beta chains from one sample, sequenced in a study of T cells in Graves' hyperthyroidism and ophthalmopathy. One entry per CDR3 protein, called by TCRdb with MiXCR from the multiplex PCR reads. The repertoire consists of about half a million distinct CDR3 sequences, with roughly 24% occurring once and the leading ten covering about 10%. Material: blood. These receptors all stem from a woman aged 25 to 45 with Graves' ophthalmopathy. Both conserved end residues are part of each CDR3.

CSVAGNPGELFF TRBJ2-2 TRBV29-1
CASGQPIADTQYF TRBJ2-3 TRBV2
CSVEDGLAGGRDTGELFF TRBJ2-2 TRBV29-1
CASSLGTSGMLWGYTF TRBJ1-2 TRBV28
CASSQVGNRDSGNTIYF TRBJ1-3 TRBV4-2
CASIQRYESYSNQPQHF TRBJ1-5 TRBV19
CASSLMGDGYTF TRBJ1-2 TRBV5-4
CASSLGRAERETQYF TRBJ2-5 TRBV28
CASSKQGPTDQPQHF TRBJ1-5 TRBV19
CAWSGRGRDQPQHF TRBJ1-5 TRBV30
CASQGGGSAEAFF TRBJ1-1 TRBV6-5
CASSYSMRRCTF TRBJ1-2 TRBV6-2/TRBV6-3
CASSLDDREYQPQHF TRBJ1-5 TRBV12-3/TRBV12-4
CASSDSPLGETQYF TRBJ2-5 TRBV27
CASSPDRDSYEQYF TRBJ2-7 TRBV12-3/TRBV12-4
CGSNTGELFF TRBJ2-2 TRBV7-3
CASSYRTTGNTEAFF TRBJ1-1 TRBV6-5
CASSSLPSGGTEAFF TRBJ1-1 TRBV11-2
CASSPGTQSPYSNQPQHF TRBJ1-5 TRBV19
CASSESLGTTYEQYF TRBJ2-7 TRBV6-1